This is a list of T cell receptor beta chains from one sample in a study of CD8 T cells in ankylosing spondylitis. TCRdb reanalysed the 5' RACE reads using MiXCR and keeps one entry per CDR3 protein. The data hold some 130,000 distinct CDR3 sequences, with roughly 13% observed a single time. Sequenced: blood, either unsorted or a sorted T cell fraction (not recorded which). The receptors shown here come from a female donor with ankylosing spondylitis or in good health (not recorded which). CDR3s include the opening cysteine and the closing phenylalanine or tryptophan. Fields, in order: clone size, V gene, J gene, D gene, CDR3 length, CDR3 protein, CDR3 DNA. The D gene is left open where the match is weak. Clone size is shown for a subset of rows, as once, few, many or a class of expanded clone.

size: NA
V: TRBV5-1
J: TRBJ2-7
D: TRBD2
length: 16
CDR3: CASSLAVTSGVYEQYF
DNA: TGCGCCAGCAGCTTGGCCGTCACTAGCGGGGTCTACGAGCAGTACTTC

size: many
V: TRBV20-1
J: TRBJ1-2
D: TRBD1
length: 12
CDR3: CSASDRGHGYTF
DNA: TGCAGTGCTTCGGACAGGGGGCATGGCTACACCTTC

size: many
V: TRBV7-9
J: TRBJ2-7
D: NA
length: 11
CDR3: CASSRDYEQYF
DNA: TGTGCCAGCAGCCGCGACTACGAGCAGTACTTC

size: many
V: TRBV6-1
J: TRBJ1-2
D: NA
length: 14
CDR3: CASSEGGSNYGYTF
DNA: TGTGCCAGCAGTGAGGGCGGATCTAACTATGGCTACACCTTC

size: few
V: TRBV20-1
J: TRBJ2-1
D: NA
length: 12
CDR3: CSAMGRGGEQFF
DNA: TGCAGTGCTATGGGCAGGGGTGGGGAGCAGTTCTTC

size: NA
V: TRBV7-2
J: TRBJ2-1
D: NA
length: 17
CDR3: CASSLLAGIDLGNEQFF
DNA: TGTGCCAGCAGCTTATTGGCGGGGATTGACTTGGGTAATGAGCAGTTCTTC

size: many
V: TRBV7-9
J: TRBJ2-1
D: NA
length: 13
CDR3: CASSFPKNNEQFF
DNA: TGTGCCAGCAGCTTTCCCAAAAACAATGAGCAGTTCTTC

size: few
V: TRBV5-1
J: TRBJ2-5
D: NA
length: 15
CDR3: CASSLRSSGQETQYF
DNA: TGCGCCAGCAGCCTCAGGAGTTCCGGCCAAGAGACCCAGTACTTC

size: NA
V: TRBV20-1
J: TRBJ1-2
D: TRBD1
length: 14
CDR3: CSATPGQGGLGYTF
DNA: TGCAGTGCTACCCCGGGACAGGGAGGTTTGGGCTACACCTTC

size: NA
V: TRBV5-1
J: TRBJ2-2
D: TRBD1
length: 16
CDR3: CASSLTTGGWTGELFF
DNA: TGCGCCAGCAGCTTAACGACAGGGGGATGGACCGGGGAGCTGTTTTTT

size: many
V: TRBV5-1
J: TRBJ2-3
D: NA
length: 14
CDR3: CASKANTLTDTQYF
DNA: TGCGCCAGCAAAGCTAACACTCTCACAGATACGCAGTATTTT

size: few
V: TRBV27
J: TRBJ2-7
D: NA
length: 13
CDR3: CASSLGQIYEQYF
DNA: TGTGCCAGCAGTTTAGGACAGATCTACGAGCAGTACTTC

size: few
V: TRBV11-3
J: TRBJ1-1
D: NA
length: 12
CDR3: CASSLHNTEAFF
DNA: TGTGCCAGCAGCTTGCATAACACTGAAGCTTTCTTT

size: many
V: TRBV20-1
J: TRBJ2-7
D: TRBD2
length: 15
CDR3: CSAMGLAGGIYEQYF
DNA: TGCAGTGCTATGGGACTAGCGGGGGGGATCTACGAGCAGTACTTC

size: NA
V: TRBV5-6
J: TRBJ2-2
D: NA
length: 16
CDR3: CSSTMDTYSNTGELFF
DNA: TGTTCCAGCACAATGGACACCTACTCGAACACCGGGGAGCTGTTTTTT

size: NA
V: TRBV5-6
J: TRBJ2-5
D: TRBD1
length: 15
CDR3: CASSLWGQGEETQYF
DNA: TGTGCCAGCAGCTTGTGGGGACAGGGGGAAGAGACCCAGTACTTC

size: many
V: TRBV7-3
J: TRBJ1-2
D: NA
length: 13
CDR3: CASSHGWNTGYTF
DNA: TGTGCCAGCAGCCATGGTTGGAATACTGGCTACACCTTC

size: NA
V: TRBV20-1
J: TRBJ2-7
D: TRBD1
length: 13
CDR3: CSATDRGFYEQYF
DNA: TGCAGTGCCACGGACAGGGGGTTTTACGAGCAGTACTTC

size: many
V: TRBV12-3/TRBV12-4
J: TRBJ2-2
D: NA
length: 15
CDR3: CASSGDTSNTGELFF
DNA: TGTGCCAGCAGTGGGGACACCTCGAACACCGGGGAGCTGTTTTTT

size: many
V: TRBV20-1
J: TRBJ2-1
D: TRBD2
length: 13
CDR3: CSAWTSGDNEQFF
DNA: TGCAGTGCTTGGACTAGCGGGGACAATGAGCAGTTCTTC

size: many
V: TRBV20-1
J: TRBJ2-1
D: NA
length: 12
CDR3: CSAKDSYNEQFF
DNA: TGCAGTGCTAAAGACAGCTACAATGAGCAGTTCTTC

size: NA
V: TRBV5-1
J: TRBJ2-6
D: NA
length: 15
CDR3: CASSLVHSGANVLTF
DNA: TGCGCCAGCAGCTTGGTCCACTCTGGGGCCAACGTCCTGACTTTC

size: few
V: TRBV10-3
J: TRBJ2-7
D: TRBD2
length: 17
CDR3: CAISESASGSQGYEQYF
DNA: TGTGCCATCAGTGAGTCGGCTAGCGGGAGCCAAGGATACGAGCAGTACTTC

size: NA
V: TRBV19
J: TRBJ1-2
D: NA
length: 15
CDR3: CASSYNSRGGYGYTF
DNA: TGTGCCAGTAGCTACAACTCCCGCGGAGGCTATGGCTACACCTTC

size: NA
V: TRBV10-3
J: TRBJ2-3
D: TRBD1
length: 14
CDR3: CAISDRTGEDTQYF
DNA: TGTGCCATCAGTGATCGGACAGGCGAGGATACGCAGTATTTT

size: NA
V: TRBV7-9
J: TRBJ2-3
D: NA
length: 11
CDR3: CASIITDTQYF
DNA: TGTGCCAGCATCATCACAGATACGCAGTATTTT

size: few
V: TRBV29-1
J: TRBJ2-2
D: TRBD1
length: 13
CDR3: CSVWGQGAGELFF
DNA: TGCAGCGTTTGGGGACAGGGGGCCGGGGAGCTGTTTTTT

size: NA
V: TRBV20-1
J: TRBJ1-2
D: TRBD1
length: 15
CDR3: CSANIPATGDLGYTF
DNA: TGCAGTGCTAACATACCCGCGACAGGGGACTTAGGCTACACCTTC

size: few
V: TRBV3-1
J: TRBJ1-2
D: NA
length: 13
CDR3: CASSPDRMGGYTF
DNA: TGTGCCAGCAGCCCAGACCGAATGGGAGGCTACACCTTC

size: many
V: TRBV5-1
J: TRBJ1-1
D: NA
length: 14
CDR3: CASSLTGKGTEAFF
DNA: TGCGCCAGCAGCTTAACAGGGAAGGGCACTGAAGCTTTCTTT

size: few
V: TRBV19
J: TRBJ2-7
D: NA
length: 14
CDR3: CASSIDRTLKEQYF
DNA: TGTGCCAGTAGTATAGACCGGACCCTCAAGGAGCAGTACTTC

size: NA
V: TRBV18
J: TRBJ2-1
D: TRBD1
length: 14
CDR3: CASSPLNRGSEQFF
DNA: TGTGCCAGCTCACCACTCAACAGGGGCAGTGAGCAGTTCTTC

size: many
V: TRBV2
J: TRBJ2-7
D: TRBD1
length: 12
CDR3: CASSMDRDEQYF
DNA: TGTGCCAGCAGTATGGACAGGGACGAGCAGTACTTC

size: once
V: TRBV5-1
J: TRBJ2-1
D: NA
length: 15
CDR3: CASSLSARQVNEQFF
DNA: TGCGCCAGCAGCCTTTCCGCGAGGCAAGTCAATGAGCAGTTCTTC

size: NA
V: TRBV20-1
J: TRBJ2-7
D: TRBD2
length: 14
CDR3: CSAEPGLLDYEQYF
DNA: TGCAGTGCTGAACCGGGACTACTGGACTACGAGCAGTACTTC

size: many
V: TRBV15
J: TRBJ1-1
D: NA
length: 17
CDR3: CATSRDRSGRENTEAFF
DNA: TGTGCCACCAGCAGAGATCGATCTGGGCGGGAAAACACTGAAGCTTTCTTT

size: many
V: TRBV29-1
J: TRBJ2-7
D: TRBD2
length: 13
CDR3: CSVEDQGLREQYF
DNA: TGCAGCGTTGAAGATCAGGGACTACGCGAGCAGTACTTC

size: NA
V: TRBV5-6
J: TRBJ2-5
D: TRBD1
length: 16
CDR3: CASRRTGGARTETQYF
DNA: TGTGCCAGCAGAAGGACAGGGGGCGCGAGGACGGAGACCCAGTACTTC

size: NA
V: TRBV6-1
J: TRBJ2-1
D: TRBD1
length: 15
CDR3: CASRGDRTQNNEQFF
DNA: TGTGCCAGCAGGGGGGACAGGACTCAAAACAATGAGCAGTTCTTC

size: NA
V: TRBV28
J: TRBJ1-5
D: NA
length: 15
CDR3: CASSNDISGNQPQHF
DNA: TGTGCCAGCAGCAATGACATTAGTGGTAATCAGCCCCAGCATTTT

size: NA
V: TRBV5-6
J: TRBJ1-3
D: NA
length: 15
CDR3: CASSLVGIAGNTIYF
DNA: TGTGCCAGCAGCTTGGTGGGTATCGCTGGAAACACCATATATTTT

size: many
V: TRBV6-1
J: TRBJ1-2
D: NA
length: 13
CDR3: CASTSGRAYGYTF
DNA: TGTGCCAGCACTAGCGGGAGAGCCTATGGCTACACCTTC

size: many
V: TRBV7-6
J: TRBJ2-1
D: NA
length: 13
CDR3: CASSRSGYNEQFF
DNA: TGTGCCAGCAGTCGTAGCGGATACAATGAGCAGTTCTTC

size: NA
V: TRBV5-8
J: TRBJ2-7
D: TRBD1
length: 16
CDR3: CASSPPGQGFSYEQYF
DNA: TGTGCCAGCAGCCCACCGGGACAGGGGTTCTCCTACGAGCAGTACTTC

size: NA
V: TRBV4-2
J: TRBJ2-3
D: NA
length: 16
CDR3: CASSPDGGRGTDTQYF
DNA: TGTGCCAGCAGCCCAGATGGCGGCCGGGGCACAGATACGCAGTATTTT

size: NA
V: TRBV5-6
J: TRBJ2-5
D: NA
length: 14
CDR3: CASSPTSGVETQYF
DNA: TGTGCCAGCAGCCCGACTAGTGGGGTAGAGACCCAGTACTTC

size: NA
V: TRBV6-1
J: TRBJ2-1
D: NA
length: 15
CDR3: CASSESGIKYNEQFF
DNA: TGTGCCAGCAGTGAATCAGGTATTAAATACAATGAGCAGTTCTTC

size: many
V: TRBV28
J: TRBJ1-6
D: TRBD1
length: 18
CDR3: CASGMKFQGASYNSPLHF
DNA: TGTGCCAGCGGAATGAAATTCCAGGGGGCATCCTATAATTCACCCCTCCACTTT

size: many
V: TRBV10-3
J: TRBJ2-1
D: NA
length: 13
CDR3: CATARGSTNEQFF
DNA: TGTGCCACTGCGCGGGGTTCTACTAATGAGCAGTTCTTC

size: many
V: TRBV10-3
J: TRBJ1-2
D: NA
length: 13
CDR3: CAISEPRGDGYTF
DNA: TGTGCCATCAGTGAGCCCAGGGGAGATGGCTACACCTTC

size: many
V: TRBV6-5
J: TRBJ1-1
D: TRBD1
length: 14
CDR3: CASSYLQGSTEAFF
DNA: TGTGCCAGCAGTTACTTACAGGGGAGTACTGAAGCTTTCTTT

size: many
V: TRBV14
J: TRBJ1-3
D: NA
length: 14
CDR3: CASSQNRHGNTIYF
DNA: TGTGCCAGCAGCCAAAACAGGCACGGAAACACCATATATTTT

size: few
V: TRBV20-1
J: TRBJ2-1
D: NA
length: 12
CDR3: CSARVRGDEQFF
DNA: TGCAGTGCTAGAGTCAGAGGGGATGAGCAGTTCTTC

size: few
V: TRBV27
J: TRBJ2-7
D: TRBD1
length: 14
CDR3: CASSLSGTVYEQYF
DNA: TGTGCCAGCAGTTTATCCGGGACAGTCTACGAGCAGTACTTC

size: NA
V: TRBV5-5
J: TRBJ2-2
D: NA
length: 16
CDR3: CASSLWTATNTGELFF
DNA: TGTGCCAGCAGCTTGTGGACAGCTACGAACACCGGGGAGCTGTTTTTT